The clone carrying this T cell receptor (beta chain) showed up just a few times. Its cognate antigen is unknown. The data derive from a study of chemoradiotherapy in HPV16-positive cancers. Study-level findings and limits: During treatment, candidate HPV-specific clones and E7-related motifs expanded in tumor.

Trimming pared 6 bases from V and 2 bases from J, leaving 17 bases between. The CDR3 spans 15 residues. CDR1 MNHEY and CDR2 SMNVEV come from the germline V gene (reference sequence). Generated by immunoSEQ multiplex PCR, the TCRdb table keeps only in-frame clones and is missing some. The repertoire consists of about 14,000 clones, with about four fifths occurring once and the leading ten covering about 9.1%. The clonotype was recovered from a human donor with HPV-associated anogenital cancer. J is TRBJ2-7 and V is TRBV27; D is uncertain. Sampling took place from a patient who underwent chemoradiotherapy. CDR3 region: CASRRHARQPYEQYF. The DNA for the CDR3 is TGTGCCAGCAGACGACACGCGAGGCAACCCTACGAGCAGTACTTC.